The 24 T cell receptor beta chains given below trace back to one sample, sequenced in a study of lymphopenia after photon versus proton radiotherapy. Repertoires were generated with immunoSEQ multiplex PCR, while TCRdb's copy carries only in-frame clones and drops some. The sample lists around 19,000 clones, 92% seen once, with around 1.7% in the top ten. The sample was peripheral blood, taken from a patient treated with photon-based radiotherapy. The receptors originated from a woman between 40 and 55 years old with cholangiocarcinoma.

The chain uses TRBV4-3 and TRBJ2-7, with no clear D. Per germline, CDR1 LGHNA and CDR2 YSLEER. The V end lost 0 bases, the J end lost 6 bases, and 12 bases lay between the germline ends. The CDR3 has 14 residues. CDR3 sequence reads: CASSQDAAIGEQYF. Written as DNA, the CDR3 is TGCGCCAGCAGCCAAGATGCGGCTATAGGCGAGCAGTACTTC.

The rearrangement uses TRBV5-1 and TRBJ2-7, with no clear D. The CDR3 loop spans 12 amino acids. Between the trimmed V and J ends, which lost 6 bases and 4 bases, there was a span of 11 bases. From germline, CDR1 is SGHRS and CDR2 YFSETQ. The CDR3 coding sequence is TGCGCCAGCACGGACGGCCCATACGAGCAGTACTTC. Translating gives CASTDGPYEQYF.

The rearrangement links TRBV30 to TRBJ1-5, with D maybe TRBD1 (5 bases). V was cut by 4 bases and J by 4 bases, with 17 bases left in between. The length of the CDR3 is 15 residues. The V gene's germline CDR1 is GTSNPN and CDR2 SVGIG (reference sequence). The CDR3 sequence is CAWNSGRGVNQPQHF. DNA for the CDR3: TGTGCCTGGAATTCGGGGCGGGGGGTAAATCAGCCCCAGCATTTT.

The chain joins TRBV28 to TRBJ2-2, with D possibly being TRBD1 (6 bases). The CDR3 extends over 13 amino acids. The germline CDR1 and CDR2 sequences are MDHEN and SYDVKM. The V gene lost 8 bases and the J gene lost 2 bases, with 9 bases spanning the gap. The CDR3 region has the DNA TGTGCCAGCCGGGACATCAACACCGGGGAGCTGTTTTTT. Its translation is CASRDINTGELFF.

This chain uses TRBV30 with TRBJ1-3; D might be TRBD1 (5 bases). Germline lookup yields CDR1 GTSNPN and CDR2 SVGIG (reference sequence). Between the trimmed V and J ends, which lost 0 bases and 3 bases, there was a span of 15 bases. This CDR3 has 16 amino acids. The CDR3, as DNA: TGTGCCTGGAGTGTACGGGGGGGGTATTTTGGAAACACCATATATTTT. This translates into CAWSVRGGYFGNTIYF.

J is TRBJ1-2 and V is TRBV11-3; D is undetermined. This CDR3 spans 15 amino acids. With 6 bases removed from V and 2 bases from J, the gap between germline ends came to 16 bases. Germline assignment: CDR1 SGHNT and CDR2 YENEEA. CDR3 amino acids: CASRPHDGVNYGYTF. The CDR3 DNA follows: TGTGCCAGCAGGCCACACGACGGGGTAAACTATGGCTACACCTTC.

The chain is built from TRBV29-1 and TRBJ2-7; no reliable D call. Germline-derived CDR1 and CDR2 are SQVTM and ANQGSEA. V was pared by 6 bases and J by 4 bases, with 19 bases between. The CDR3 totals 14 residues. This CDR3 reads CSVANRAARYEQYF. The CDR3 nucleotides are TGCAGCGTGGCAAACAGAGCTGCTCGGTACGAGCAGTACTTC.

This clone was found once. V and J are TRBV21-1 and TRBJ2-1; the table assigns TRBD1, which was not confirmed against the DNA. TRBV21-1 has pseudogene status. The CDR3 is 12 amino acids. The CDR3 nucleotides read TGTGCCAGCAGCAGACAGGGCGATGAGCAGTTCTTC. Amino acid sequence: CASSRQGDEQFF.

This rearrangement joins TRBV18 to TRBJ2-7; no firm D call. V was trimmed by 5 bases and J by 1 base, leaving 9 bases between them. The CDR3 runs 13 residues. CDR1 is KGHSH, CDR2 LQKENI, per germline. The CDR3 is CASSSQQSYEQYF. DNA of the CDR3: TGTGCCAGCTCAAGCCAGCAATCCTACGAGCAGTACTTC.

The chain uses TRBV6-5 and TRBJ2-5; TRBD1 agrees at 7 bases. V lost 0 bases and J lost 0; bases outside the gene matches: 4. The CDR3 is 16 residues long. CDR1 is MNHEY and CDR2 is SVGAGI in the germline V gene. CDR3 coding DNA: TGTGCCAGCAGTTACTCCGGGACAGTGTACCAAGAGACCCAGTACTTC. Protein product: CASSYSGTVYQETQYF.

The V gene is TRBV5-5, the J gene TRBJ1-4, with D perhaps matching TRBD1 (6 bases). The CDR3 loop spans 15 amino acids. The V end lost 3 bases, the J end lost 5 bases, and 14 bases lay between the germline ends. The germline V gene has CDR1 SGHKS and CDR2 YYEKEE (reference sequence). The CDR3 DNA is TGTGCCAGCAGCTCCCGGACAGAGGGAAATGAAAAACTGTTTTTT. It yields the protein CASSSRTEGNEKLFF.

This clone was detected only a few times. This sequence joins TRBV7-2 and TRBJ1-3; D is undetermined. The germline V gene encodes CDR1 SGHTA and CDR2 FQGNSA. V was clipped by 4 bases and J by 3 bases, with 7 bases between them. The CDR3 length is 13 residues. CDR3 in amino acids: CASSSVVGNTIYF. Here the CDR3 DNA reads TGTGCCAGCAGCTCCGTCGTTGGAAACACCATATATTTT.

This clone has a single count. The chain joins TRBV10-2 to TRBJ1-6; 11 bases match TRBD1. Germline CDR1 reads WSHSY; CDR2 reads SAAADI. The CDR3 has 14 residues. The V and J ends lost 4 bases and 9 bases, in that order; junction bases with no gene match: 2. The CDR3: CASSGGTGGSPLHF. The CDR3 DNA is TGCGCCAGCAGTGGGGGGACAGGGGGTTCACCCCTCCACTTT.

The chain links TRBV30 to TRBJ2-5, with D perhaps TRBD2 (6 bases). V lost 0 bases and J 4 bases, leaving 18 bases between the germline ends. CDR1 is GTSNPN, CDR2 SVGIG, per germline (reference sequence). The CDR3 is 16 amino acids. CDR3 in amino acids: CAWSVFSAGLRETQYF. CDR3 DNA: TGTGCCTGGAGTGTTTTTTCAGCGGGCCTTAGAGAGACCCAGTACTTC.

The chain joins TRBV6-6 to TRBJ2-2, with TRBD2 matching 7 bases. Germline trimming cut 7 bases from V and 6 bases from J; bases unmatched to any gene: 2. The CDR3 is 12 residues long. Germline V lookup: CDR1 MNHNY, CDR2 SVGAGI (reference sequence). The CDR3 sequence: CASTRGAGELFF. The CDR3 region has the DNA TGTGCCAGCACTCGGGGGGCCGGGGAGCTGTTTTTT.

This chain uses TRBV18 with TRBJ2-7; no firm D call. The germline V and J ends were trimmed by 2 bases and 5 bases, with 16 bases remaining between them. The CDR3 contains 15 residues. Germline values: CDR1 KGHSH, CDR2 LQKENI. The CDR3 reads CASSPELGSTNEQYF. In DNA, the CDR3 is TGTGCCAGCTCACCAGAGCTGGGGTCCACCAACGAGCAGTACTTC. Drawing the rest from reference TRBV18 and TRBJ2-7, the complete variable domain is NAGVMQNPRHLVRRRGQEARLRCSPMKGHSHVYWYRQLPEEGLKFMVYLQKENIIDESGMPKERFSAEFPKEGPSILRIQQVVRGDSAAYFCASSPELGSTNEQYFGPGTRLTVT.

The chain couples TRBV16 to TRBJ1-5, with D possibly matching TRBD1 (5 bases). Germline assignment: CDR1 KGHSY and CDR2 FQNENV. With 2 bases removed from V and 4 bases from J, the gap between germline ends came to 12 bases. The CDR3 totals 15 residues. CDR3 sequence reads: CASSQEGTGNQPQHF. The DNA for the CDR3 is TGTGCCAGCAGCCAAGAAGGGACGGGGAATCAGCCCCAGCATTTT.

The V call is TRBV4-1, the J call TRBJ2-2; D possibly matches TRBD1 or TRBD2 (5 bases each). The V gene's germline CDR1 is MGHRA and CDR2 YSYEKL. There are 17 residues in the CDR3. V lost 0 bases to trimming and J lost 5 bases, with 16 bases between them. CDR3 sequence (DNA): TGCGCCAGCAGCCAAGATAAGGCCCGGGACCTAACCGGGGAGCTGTTTTTT. Protein product: CASSQDKARDLTGELFF.

This rearrangement joins TRBV6-1 to TRBJ1-1; the D gene is possibly TRBD1 (5 bases). CDR1 and CDR2 from the germline V gene are MNHNS and SASEGT. With 4 bases removed from V and 2 bases from J, the gap between germline ends came to 17 bases. CDR3 size: 16 residues. CDR3 in amino acids: CASSVATRGVNTEAFF. The CDR3 DNA sequence: TGTGCCAGCAGTGTAGCAACACGAGGGGTTAACACTGAAGCTTTCTTT.

The J gene is TRBJ2-7, the V gene TRBV28; D is possibly TRBD1 (5 bases). The germline V gene encodes CDR1 MDHEN and CDR2 SYDVKM. V was clipped by 5 bases and J by 3 bases, with 5 bases between them. CDR3 size: 11 residues. CDR3 nucleotide sequence: TGTGCCAGCAGTACAGGCTACGAGCAGTACTTC. As protein: CASSTGYEQYF.

This rearrangement joins TRBV6-6 to TRBJ1-1; 7 bases line up with TRBD1. The CDR3 totals 16 residues. Trimming took 1 base from V and 1 from J; bases not matched to a gene: 6. The germline V gene has CDR1 MNHNY and CDR2 SVGAGI (reference sequence). The CDR3 sequence is CASSYFPGQKNTEAFF. The CDR3 DNA reads as TGTGCCAGCAGTTACTTCCCGGGACAGAAGAACACTGAAGCTTTCTTT.

The gene calls are TRBV30 and TRBJ1-5; 9 nucleotides match TRBD1. Trimming removed 5 bases from V and 5 bases from J; junction bases left unmatched: 1. The CDR3 consists of 12 residues. Germline V gives CDR1 GTSNPN, CDR2 SVGIG (reference sequence). The CDR3 reads CAWDRGDQPQHF. The CDR3 DNA is TGTGCCTGGGACAGGGGGGATCAGCCCCAGCATTTT. The full variable domain, in which reference TRBV30 and TRBJ1-5 provide the parts outside the CDR3, is SQTIHQWPATLVQPVGSPLSLECTVEGTSNPNLYWYRQAAGRGLQLLFYSVGIGQISSEVPQNLSASRPQDRQFILSSKKLLLSDSGFYLCAWDRGDQPQHFGDGTRLSIL.

The rearrangement links TRBV7-3 to TRBJ2-6; D not resolved. Germline V lookup: CDR1 SGHTA, CDR2 FQGTGA. The CDR3 consists of 15 residues. The ends were cut back, 2 bases at V and 0 bases at J, with 5 bases in the middle. The CDR3 loop reads CASSLLVSGANVLTF. Written as DNA, the CDR3 is TGTGCCAGCAGCTTATTGGTCTCTGGGGCCAACGTCCTGACTTTC.

The rearrangement joins TRBV6-4 to TRBJ2-1; 9 bases are a match to TRBD2. The CDR3 extends over 15 amino acids. Germline CDR1 MRHNA, CDR2 SNTAGT. The V and J ends lost 5 bases and 8 bases, in that order; junction bases with no gene match: 10. The CDR3 is CASSYGLAGRDEQFF. The CDR3, as DNA: TGTGCCAGCAGTTACGGGCTAGCGGGACGGGATGAGCAGTTCTTC.